The 11 T cell receptor beta chains presented below share a single source sample, sequenced in a study of OX40 agonist ivuxolimab in advanced cancers. Profiled with immunoSEQ multiplex PCR; TCRdb holds only in-frame clones, not every one. This sample has over 55,000 clones, with roughly nine tenths found just once. The material was CD4+ or CD8+ T cells sorted from blood, obtained in a trial of the OX40 agonist ivuxolimab. These receptors originate from an adult with an advanced solid tumor such as melanoma, head and neck, liver or kidney cancer.

The V call is TRBV7-2, the J call TRBJ1-1; 7 bases match TRBD1. J was trimmed by 11 bases and V by 5 bases; bases with no gene match: 8. The CDR3 is 12 residues long. The germline gives CDR1 SGHTA, CDR2 FQGNSA. The CDR3 bases are TGTGCCAGCAGCCCGGCGACAGGGATGGCTTTCTTT. Encoded protein: CASSPATGMAFF.

The V call is TRBV6-1, the J call TRBJ1-5; no clear D. CDR3 length equals 11 residues. Germline V gene lookup returns CDR1 MNHNS and CDR2 SASEGT. With 1 base removed from V and 10 bases from J, the gap between germline ends came to 5 bases. The CDR3 DNA reads TGTGCCAGCAGTGAAGTGCCCCCCCAGCATTTT. The encoded protein is CASSEVPPQHF.

The chain joins TRBV28 to TRBJ2-5, with D possibly matching TRBD2 (6 bases). The CDR3 contains 13 residues. Trimming left V 6 bases short and J 5 bases short, with 13 bases between. CDR1 and CDR2 from the germline V gene are MDHEN and SYDVKM. This chain's CDR3 is CASRSPRGETQYF. The CDR3 nucleotides read TGTGCCAGCAGGTCTCCTCGGGGGGAGACCCAGTACTTC. The full variable domain, with the rest looked up from reference TRBV28 and TRBJ2-5, is DVKVTQSSRYLVKRTGEKVFLECVQDMDHENMFWYRQDPGLGLRLIYFSYDVKMKEKGDIPEGYSVSREKKERFSLILESASTNQTSMYLCASRSPRGETQYFGPGTRLLVL.

The table lists this clone with a count of one. The rearrangement uses TRBV2 and TRBJ2-3, with D possibly matching TRBD2 (7 bases). This CDR3 has 15 residues. The germline V gene has CDR1 SNHLY and CDR2 FYNNEI. Trimming stripped 5 bases from V and 4 bases from J, with 16 bases between. The CDR3 sequence is CASSNGGAGSDTQYF. The CDR3 nucleotides are TGTGCCAGCAGTAATGGGGGGGCTGGGTCAGATACGCAGTATTTT.

This chain uses TRBV19 with TRBJ1-1, with TRBD1 as a possible D gene (5 bases). CDR3 size: 16 residues. V lost 7 bases and J 5 bases, leaving 23 bases between the germline ends. Germline CDR1 is LNHDA and CDR2 is SQIVND (reference sequence). CDR3 DNA: TGTGCCAGTAATTGGGCGGGGGTAAGATCAGGGACTGAAGCTTTCTTT. As protein: CASNWAGVRSGTEAFF.

The chain carries TRBV6-6 and TRBJ1-5, with D uncertain. Trimming left V 6 bases short and J 8 bases short, with 11 bases between. In germline, CDR1 is MNHNY, CDR2 SVGAGI (reference sequence). This CDR3 spans 12 amino acids. CDR3 sequence (DNA): TGTGCCAGCAGCCTACAGCGGGAGCCCCAGCATTTT. Its protein product is CASSLQREPQHF.

The V and J genes are TRBV19 and TRBJ1-6; unclear D gene. Trimming stripped 1 base from V and 0 bases from J, with 7 bases between. The CDR3 consists of 16 residues. Germline V gene sequence: CDR1 LNHDA, CDR2 SQIVND (reference sequence). CDR3 protein: CASSIGRDSYNSPLHF. CDR3 in DNA: TGTGCCAGTAGTATAGGTAGGGACTCCTATAATTCACCCCTCCACTTT.

The chain recombines TRBV6-5 with TRBJ2-2; D is ambiguous. CDR3 length: 14 residues. The germline CDR1 and CDR2 sequences are MNHEY and SVGAGI. V lost 6 bases to trimming and J lost 8 bases, with 16 bases between them. Here the CDR3 reads CASRGPTRTGELFF. The CDR3 region has the DNA TGTGCCAGCAGGGGCCCCACGCGTACGGGGGAGCTGTTTTTT.

The chain employs TRBV10-3 and TRBJ2-2; 12 bases are shared with TRBD2. V lost 3 bases to trimming and J lost 3 bases; unmatched junction nucleotides: 8. Germline CDR1 ENHRY, CDR2 SYGVKD. CDR3 length equals 18 residues. CDR3 amino acids: CAISDLAGGPGDTGELFF. The CDR3 DNA reads TGTGCCATCAGTGATCTAGCGGGGGGGCCAGGGGACACCGGGGAGCTGTTTTTT.

The genes are TRBV15 and TRBJ2-7; no clear D gene. The CDR3 spans 13 residues. CDR1 and CDR2 from the germline V gene are LNHNV and YYDKDF (reference sequence). V was cut by 0 bases and J by 5 bases, with 8 bases left in between. The CDR3 loop is CATSRDPWNEQYF. The CDR3 bases are TGTGCCACCAGCAGAGACCCGTGGAACGAGCAGTACTTC.

This rearrangement joins TRBV6-4 to TRBJ1-1; TRBD1 matches at 8 bases. This CDR3 comprises 14 residues. Looked up from germline, CDR1 is MRHNA and CDR2 is SNTAGT. V lost 3 bases, J lost 3 bases, and 3 bases stayed unmatched. The CDR3 bases are TGTGCCAGCAGTGAACAGGGGGGCGACACTGAAGCTTTCTTT. Its protein is CASSEQGGDTEAFF.